This TCR beta chain was found in a study of cytomegalovirus exposure and HLA in healthy donors. Study-level background: Of several hundred genotyped donors, about 81% clustered with self-reported Caucasian donors.

Germline CDR1 SGDLS, CDR2 YYNGEE. V lost 4 bases, J lost 1 base, and 12 bases lay in between. The CDR3 runs 15 residues. The PCR made use of 60 Vbeta and 13 Jbeta primers. Method: immunoSEQ multiplex PCR; TCRdb's copy keeps in-frame clones and lacks some. The sample holds 150,000 to 200,000 clones, 77% seen once. Regarding donors, all were healthy bone marrow donors. Nominally healthy donors were sampled, though unrecorded immune exposures were likely. With regard to this clone: Its antigen is unidentified.

Study outcomes and limitations: With later analysis, a missense DCLRE1C variant became linked to TCR beta V- and J-gene trimming.

The sample taken for sequencing was PBMCs. The chain has TRBV9 and TRBJ2-4; D is unclear. This clonotype was sampled from a woman in her twenties or thirties in good health and CMV-seropositive. CDR3 bases: TGTGCCAGCAGCAACGGTTTTAGCGCCAAAAACATTCAGTACTTC. Translated, it gives CASSNGFSAKNIQYF. Looking up the rest from reference TRBV9 and TRBJ2-4 gives the full variable domain: DSGVTQTPKHLITATGQRVTLRCSPRSGDLSVYWYQQSLDQGLQFLIQYYNGEERAKGNILERFSAQQFPDLHSELNLSSLELGDSALYFCASSNGFSAKNIQYFGAGTRLSVL.